What follows are 17 T cell receptor beta chains derived from one specimen sequenced in a study of graft-versus-host responses after intestinal transplantation. Assay: immunoSEQ multiplex PCR; the TCRdb copy retains only in-frame clones and omits some. The sample has some 15,000 clones, over 85% seen once. The sequences come from PBMCs, collected 9 days after transplant. Source of these receptors: a human patient who received an intestinal transplant, so some T cells may come from the graft donor.

The chain links TRBV13 to TRBJ1-5; D remains ambiguous. This CDR3 has 13 amino acids. From germline, CDR1 is PRHDT and CDR2 FYEKMQ (reference sequence). V lost 1 base, J lost 4 bases, and 5 bases lay in between. The DNA of the CDR3 is TGTGCCAGCAGCTTAGCCCGAAATCAGCCCCAGCATTTT. Its protein product is CASSLARNQPQHF.

The chain employs TRBV7-9 and TRBJ2-1; a weak D match, TRBD2 (6 bases). This CDR3 comprises 13 residues. V was clipped by 5 bases and J by 7 bases, with 12 bases between them. CDR1 is SEHNR, CDR2 FQNEAQ, per germline (reference sequence). The DNA for the CDR3 is TGTGCCAGCAGCCCTAGACTAGTGAATGAGCAGTTCTTC. Protein: CASSPRLVNEQFF.

This chain links TRBV27 with TRBJ1-3; 8 nucleotides line up with TRBD1. V was clipped by 4 bases and J by 2 bases; unmatched bases: 1. The CDR3 spans 14 residues. The V gene's germline CDR1 is MNHEY and CDR2 SMNVEV (reference sequence). DNA of the CDR3: TGTGCCAGCAGTTCCAGGGGGCCTGGAAACACCATATATTTT. It yields the protein CASSSRGPGNTIYF.

This clone was seen just once. The chain couples TRBV5-1 to TRBJ2-1; TRBD2 matches 10 bases. Germline V lookup: CDR1 SGHRS, CDR2 YFSETQ. The CDR3 runs 15 residues. J lost 7 bases, V lost 0 bases, and 4 bases had no gene match. The CDR3, as DNA: TGCGCCAGCAGCTTGGCTAGCGGGAGAGGAAATGAGCAGTTCTTC. Translation gives CASSLASGRGNEQFF.

The chain links TRBV28 to TRBJ2-7, with 8 bases that match TRBD1. The V segment lost 6 bases and the J segment 7 bases; nucleotides outside the gene matches: 11. There are 14 residues in the CDR3. CDR1 is MDHEN, CDR2 SYDVKM, per germline. The CDR3 DNA sequence: TGTGCCAGCAGAAGAGACAGGGGCCCCATTGAGCAGTACTTC. Translating it yields CASRRDRGPIEQYF.

The chain recombines TRBV6-1 with TRBJ2-5; TRBD2 aligns across 8 bases. CDR1 MNHNS and CDR2 SASEGT come from the germline V gene. Trimming at V came to 7 bases and at J to 5 bases, leaving 9 bases not matched to a gene. The CDR3 runs 14 residues. The CDR3: CASTQGRGAETQYF. DNA for the CDR3: TGTGCCAGCACCCAAGGGCGGGGGGCCGAGACCCAGTACTTC.

The chain combines TRBV7-3 with TRBJ2-7, with D possibly being TRBD2 (5 bases). V lost 3 bases and J 2 bases, leaving 8 bases between the germline ends. Per germline, CDR1 SGHTA and CDR2 FQGTGA. This CDR3 contains 13 residues. CDR3 residues: CASSFGLTYEQYF. Written as DNA, the CDR3 is TGTGCCAGCAGCTTCGGACTCACCTACGAGCAGTACTTC.

This clone was counted a single time. The V and J genes are TRBV7-9 and TRBJ2-1; 8 bases fit TRBD1. Germline V gene sequence: CDR1 SEHNR, CDR2 FQNEAQ (reference sequence). This CDR3 comprises 14 residues. Trimming cost V 1 base and J 7 bases; bases outside gene matches: 3. The CDR3 spells CASSLEQGGNEQFF. CDR3 DNA: TGTGCCAGCAGCTTAGAACAGGGGGGAAATGAGCAGTTCTTC.

This chain links TRBV25-1 with TRBJ2-2, with TRBD2 identical over 10 bases. Looked up from germline, CDR1 is MGHDK and CDR2 is SYGVNS. V trimming: 5 bases; J trimming: 3 bases; junction bases outside the gene matches: 6. The CDR3 totals 16 residues. The CDR3 DNA reads as TGTGCCAGCAGTACTCTAGCGGGAGCCGACACCGGGGAGCTGTTTTTT. Its protein product is CASSTLAGADTGELFF. The entire variable domain, with the rest obtained from reference TRBV25-1 and TRBJ2-2, is as follows: EADIYQTPRYLVIGTGKKITLECSQTMGHDKMYWYQQDPGMELHLIHYSYGVNSTEKGDLSSESTVSRIRTEHFPLTLESARPSHTSQYLCASSTLAGADTGELFFGEGSRLTVL.

The J gene is TRBJ2-5, the V gene TRBV21-1; TRBD2, the D gene given by the table, was not confirmed from the DNA. The DNA end is more similar to TRBJ2-7, so the J call may be wrong. TRBV21-1 is a recognized pseudogene. The CDR3 runs to 14 residues. CDR3 sequence reads: CARGLAGESYEQYF. The CDR3 region has the DNA TGTGCCAGGGGACTAGCGGGGGAATCCTACGAGCAGTACTTC.

The gene calls are TRBV19 and TRBJ2-3; TRBD2 is a possible D gene (6 bases). Germline V CDR1 and CDR2: LNHDA, SQIVND (reference sequence). The V end was cut by 6 bases, the J end by 0 bases, with 10 bases between. The CDR3 length is 14 residues. This CDR3 is CASSWGVSTDTQYF. The CDR3 DNA reads as TGTGCCAGTAGCTGGGGGGTAAGCACAGATACGCAGTATTTT.

This chain links TRBV19 with TRBJ2-5, with 7 bases aligning to TRBD2. Trimming at V came to 7 bases and at J to 4 bases, leaving 3 bases not matched to a gene. From germline, CDR1 is LNHDA and CDR2 SQIVND (reference sequence). The CDR3 runs to 12 residues. For the CDR3, the DNA is TGTGCCAGTATGGGGGGGGGAGAGACCCAGTACTTC. Encoded protein: CASMGGGETQYF.

This clone was recorded only once. This chain links TRBV5-1 with TRBJ2-7; D is possibly TRBD1 (6 bases). The V and J ends lost 2 bases and 1 base respectively, with 10 bases between them. The germline gives CDR1 SGHRS, CDR2 YFSETQ. This CDR3 is built from 14 residues. CDR3 bases: TGCGCCAGCAGCTTCACTACAGGGTCCTACGAGCAGTACTTC. This gives the protein CASSFTTGSYEQYF.

The chain recombines TRBV6-5 with TRBJ2-6; TRBD2 matches at 7 bases. The CDR3 is 15 amino acids. The V and J ends lost 6 bases and 3 bases, in that order; junction bases with no gene match: 5. Germline CDR1 and CDR2: MNHEY and SVGAGI. CDR3 region: CASSPTGGGANVLTF. The CDR3 DNA is TGTGCCAGCAGCCCCACGGGAGGTGGGGCCAACGTCCTGACTTTC.

This chain connects TRBV7-9 to TRBJ1-1; 7 positions match TRBD1. After removal of 5 bases from V and 5 bases from J, the junction contained 8 bases not matched to a gene. There are 14 residues in the CDR3. Per germline, CDR1 SEHNR and CDR2 FQNEAQ (reference sequence). In DNA, the CDR3 is TGTGCCAGCAGCACGACAATACAGGGGACTGAAGCTTTCTTT. Protein product: CASSTTIQGTEAFF.

This chain uses TRBV2 with TRBJ1-2; 7 bases agree with TRBD1. Germline CDR1 and CDR2: SNHLY and FYNNEI. The CDR3 totals 14 residues. Losses at the gene ends were 9 bases for V and 3 bases for J; bases not matched to a gene: 10. The CDR3 nucleotides read TGTGCCAGATGGCGGCCAGGGGGGGACTATGGCTACACCTTC. As protein: CARWRPGGDYGYTF.

This chain links TRBV7-2 with TRBJ2-7; D not certain. V lost 5 bases and J lost 5, with 22 bases in between. Germline loops: CDR1 SGHTA, CDR2 FQGNSA. This CDR3 is 16 amino acids long. Here the CDR3 reads CASSPMVAHGPNEQYF. The CDR3, as DNA: TGTGCCAGCAGCCCGATGGTGGCCCACGGCCCCAACGAGCAGTACTTC.